What follows is one TCR beta chain and its context. Its specificity is unknown. This specimen belongs to a study of cytomegalovirus exposure and HLA in healthy donors. General study points: Both high specificity and high sensitivity reportedly marked the classifier's diagnosis of cytomegalovirus status.

Germline CDR1 reads MNHEY; CDR2 reads SMNVEV (reference sequence). V was cut by 0 bases and J by 6 bases, with 12 bases left in between. This CDR3 has 15 amino acids. The PCR ran on 60 Vbeta and 13 Jbeta primers. Produced via immunoSEQ multiplex PCR; TCRdb's table is partial and in-frame only. The table lists about 160,000 clones, roughly 90% of them singletons. The clonotype comes from a young woman in good health and CMV-seronegative. The source material was PBMCs. The chain combines TRBV27 with TRBJ1-5, with D perhaps matching TRBD1 (6 bases). The CDR3 reads CASSLSSGGGQPQHF. CDR3 sequence (DNA): TGTGCCAGCAGTTTATCGTCGGGAGGGGGTCAGCCCCAGCATTTT.